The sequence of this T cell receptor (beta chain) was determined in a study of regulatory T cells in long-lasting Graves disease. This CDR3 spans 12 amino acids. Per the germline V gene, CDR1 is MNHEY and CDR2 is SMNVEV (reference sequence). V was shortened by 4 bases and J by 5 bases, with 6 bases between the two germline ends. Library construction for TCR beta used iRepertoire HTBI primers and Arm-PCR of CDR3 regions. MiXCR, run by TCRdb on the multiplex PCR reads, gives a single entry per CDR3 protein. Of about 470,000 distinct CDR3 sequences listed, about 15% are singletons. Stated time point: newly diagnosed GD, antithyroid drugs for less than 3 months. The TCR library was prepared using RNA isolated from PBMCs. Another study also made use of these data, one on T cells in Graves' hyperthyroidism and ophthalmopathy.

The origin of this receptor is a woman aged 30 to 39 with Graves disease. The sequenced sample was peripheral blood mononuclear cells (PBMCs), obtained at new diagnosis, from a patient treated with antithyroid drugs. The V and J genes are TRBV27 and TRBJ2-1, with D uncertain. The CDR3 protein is CASSSDDNEQFF. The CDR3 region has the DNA TGTGCCAGCAGTTCCGACGACAATGAGCAGTTCTTC.